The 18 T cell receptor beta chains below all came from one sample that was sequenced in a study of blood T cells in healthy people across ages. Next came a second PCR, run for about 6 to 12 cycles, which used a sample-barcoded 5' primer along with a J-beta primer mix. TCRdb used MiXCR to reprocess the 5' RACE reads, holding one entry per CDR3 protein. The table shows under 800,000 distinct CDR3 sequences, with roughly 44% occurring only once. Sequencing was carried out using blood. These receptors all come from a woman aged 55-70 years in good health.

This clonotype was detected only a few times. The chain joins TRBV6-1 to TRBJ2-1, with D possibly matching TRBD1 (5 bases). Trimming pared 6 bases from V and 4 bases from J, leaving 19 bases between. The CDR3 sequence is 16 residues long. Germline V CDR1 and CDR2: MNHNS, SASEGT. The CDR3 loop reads CASSVGPQVRYNEQFF. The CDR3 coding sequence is TGTGCCAGCAGCGTGGGCCCACAGGTCCGATACAATGAGCAGTTCTTC.

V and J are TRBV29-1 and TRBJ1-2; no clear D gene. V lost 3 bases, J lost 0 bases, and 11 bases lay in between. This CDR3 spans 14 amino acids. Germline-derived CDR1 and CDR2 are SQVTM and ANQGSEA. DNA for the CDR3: TGCAGCGTTGAGGTAGGGCCAGCTAACTATGGCTACACCTTC. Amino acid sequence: CSVEVGPANYGYTF.

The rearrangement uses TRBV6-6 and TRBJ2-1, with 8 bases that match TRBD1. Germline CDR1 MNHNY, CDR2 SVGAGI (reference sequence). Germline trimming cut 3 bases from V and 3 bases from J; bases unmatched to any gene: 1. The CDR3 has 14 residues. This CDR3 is CASSYGTGYNEQFF. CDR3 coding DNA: TGTGCCAGCAGTTATGGGACAGGCTACAATGAGCAGTTCTTC.

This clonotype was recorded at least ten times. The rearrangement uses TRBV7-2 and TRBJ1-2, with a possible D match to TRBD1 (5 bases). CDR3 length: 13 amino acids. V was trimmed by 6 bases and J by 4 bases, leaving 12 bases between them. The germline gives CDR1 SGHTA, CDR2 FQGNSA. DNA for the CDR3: TGTGCCAGCAGATCAGGGATTTCCTATGGCTACACCTTC. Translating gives CASRSGISYGYTF.

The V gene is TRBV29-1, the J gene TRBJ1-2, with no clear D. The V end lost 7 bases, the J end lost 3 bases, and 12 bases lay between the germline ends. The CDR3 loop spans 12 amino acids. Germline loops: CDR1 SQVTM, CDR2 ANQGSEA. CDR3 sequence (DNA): TGCAGCGCTCATCCAATAGACTATGGCTACACCTTC. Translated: CSAHPIDYGYTF.

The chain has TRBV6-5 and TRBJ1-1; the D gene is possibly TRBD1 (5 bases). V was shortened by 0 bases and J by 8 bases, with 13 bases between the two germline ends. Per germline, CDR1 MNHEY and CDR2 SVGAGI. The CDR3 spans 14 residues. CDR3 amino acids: CASSYSIADNEAFF. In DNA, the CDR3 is TGTGCCAGCAGTTACTCGATCGCGGACAACGAAGCTTTCTTT.

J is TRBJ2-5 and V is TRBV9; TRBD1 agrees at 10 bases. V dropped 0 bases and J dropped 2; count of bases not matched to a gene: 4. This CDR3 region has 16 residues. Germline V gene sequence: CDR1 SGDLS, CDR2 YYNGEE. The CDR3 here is CASSVAGDRGQETQYF. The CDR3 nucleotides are TGTGCCAGCAGCGTAGCTGGGGACAGGGGTCAAGAGACCCAGTACTTC.

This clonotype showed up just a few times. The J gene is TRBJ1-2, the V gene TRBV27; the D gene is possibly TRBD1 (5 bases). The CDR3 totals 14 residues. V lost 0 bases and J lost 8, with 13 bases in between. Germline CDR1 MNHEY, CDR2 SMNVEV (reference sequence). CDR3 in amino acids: CASSLSPRQGGYTF. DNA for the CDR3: TGTGCCAGCAGTTTATCGCCCCGCCAGGGCGGCTACACCTTC.

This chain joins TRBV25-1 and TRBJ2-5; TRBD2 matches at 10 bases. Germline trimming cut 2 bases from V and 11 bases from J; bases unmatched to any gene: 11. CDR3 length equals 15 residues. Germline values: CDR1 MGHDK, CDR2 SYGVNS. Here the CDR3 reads CASSEGAGGHREQYF. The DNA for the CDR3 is TGTGCCAGCAGTGAAGGAGCGGGAGGGCACCGGGAGCAGTACTTC.

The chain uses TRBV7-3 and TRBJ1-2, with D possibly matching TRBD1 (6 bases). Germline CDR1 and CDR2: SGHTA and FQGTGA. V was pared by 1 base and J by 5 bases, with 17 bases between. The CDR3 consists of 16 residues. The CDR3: CASSLIPDSRRYGYTF. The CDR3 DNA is TGTGCCAGCAGCTTAATCCCGGACAGCAGGCGGTATGGCTACACCTTC.

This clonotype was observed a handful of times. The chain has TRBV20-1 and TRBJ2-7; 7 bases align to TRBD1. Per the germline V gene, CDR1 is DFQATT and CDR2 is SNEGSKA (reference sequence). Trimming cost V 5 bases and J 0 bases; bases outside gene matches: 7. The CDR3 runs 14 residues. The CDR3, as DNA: TGCAGTGCTCCAGACAGGGCGAGCTCCTACGAGCAGTACTTC. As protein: CSAPDRASSYEQYF.

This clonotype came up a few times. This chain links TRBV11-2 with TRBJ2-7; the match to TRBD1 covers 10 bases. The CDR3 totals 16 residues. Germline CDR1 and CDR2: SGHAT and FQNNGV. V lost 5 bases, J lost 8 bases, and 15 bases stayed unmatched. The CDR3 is CASSIPTGTGAQKQYF. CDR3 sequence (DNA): TGTGCCAGCAGCATCCCGACCGGGACAGGGGCCCAGAAGCAGTACTTC.

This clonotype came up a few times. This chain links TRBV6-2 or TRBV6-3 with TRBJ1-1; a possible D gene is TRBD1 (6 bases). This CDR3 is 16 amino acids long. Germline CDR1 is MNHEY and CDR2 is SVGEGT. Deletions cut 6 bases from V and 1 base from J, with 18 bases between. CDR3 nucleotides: TGTGCCAGCAGCCACGCCTCGGACAGATGGAACACTGAAGCTTTCTTT. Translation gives CASSHASDRWNTEAFF.

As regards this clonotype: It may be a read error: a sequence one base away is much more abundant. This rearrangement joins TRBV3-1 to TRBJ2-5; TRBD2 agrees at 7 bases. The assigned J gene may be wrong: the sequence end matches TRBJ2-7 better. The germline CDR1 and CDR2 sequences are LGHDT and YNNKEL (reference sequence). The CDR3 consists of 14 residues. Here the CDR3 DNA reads TGTGCCAGCAACCAAGATCCCAGCGGGGACGAGCAGTACTTC. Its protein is CASNQDPSGDEQYF.

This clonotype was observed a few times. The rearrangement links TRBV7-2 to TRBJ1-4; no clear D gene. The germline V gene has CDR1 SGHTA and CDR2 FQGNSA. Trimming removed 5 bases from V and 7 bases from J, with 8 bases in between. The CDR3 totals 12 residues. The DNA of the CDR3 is TGTGCCAGCAGCCAAGAATCTGAAAAACTGTTTTTT. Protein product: CASSQESEKLFF. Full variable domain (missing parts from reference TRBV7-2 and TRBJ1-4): GAGVSQSPSNKVTEKGKDVELRCDPISGHTALYWYRQSLGQGLEFLIYFQGNSAPDKSGLPSDRFSAERTGGSVSTLTIQRTQQEDSAVYLCASSQESEKLFFGSGTQLSVL.

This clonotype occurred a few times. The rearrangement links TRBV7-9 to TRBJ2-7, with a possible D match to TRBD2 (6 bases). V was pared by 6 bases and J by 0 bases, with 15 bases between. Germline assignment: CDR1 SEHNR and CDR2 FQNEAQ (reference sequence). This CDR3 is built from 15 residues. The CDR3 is CASSRAGTYSYEQYF. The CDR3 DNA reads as TGTGCCAGCAGTCGCGCTGGGACTTACTCCTACGAGCAGTACTTC.

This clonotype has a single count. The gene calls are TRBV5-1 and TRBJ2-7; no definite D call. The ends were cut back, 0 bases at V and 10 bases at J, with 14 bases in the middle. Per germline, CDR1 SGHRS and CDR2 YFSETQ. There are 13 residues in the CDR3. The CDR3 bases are TGCGCCAGCAGCTTGGGGCCGGGTGAGGCCCAGTACTTC. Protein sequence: CASSLGPGEAQYF.

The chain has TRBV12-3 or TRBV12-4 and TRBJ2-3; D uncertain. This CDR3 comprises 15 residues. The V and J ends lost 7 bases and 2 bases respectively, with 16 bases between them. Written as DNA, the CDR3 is TGTGCCAGCACCCTCAAGCTTGCGGACACAGATACGCAGTATTTT. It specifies CASTLKLADTDTQYF.